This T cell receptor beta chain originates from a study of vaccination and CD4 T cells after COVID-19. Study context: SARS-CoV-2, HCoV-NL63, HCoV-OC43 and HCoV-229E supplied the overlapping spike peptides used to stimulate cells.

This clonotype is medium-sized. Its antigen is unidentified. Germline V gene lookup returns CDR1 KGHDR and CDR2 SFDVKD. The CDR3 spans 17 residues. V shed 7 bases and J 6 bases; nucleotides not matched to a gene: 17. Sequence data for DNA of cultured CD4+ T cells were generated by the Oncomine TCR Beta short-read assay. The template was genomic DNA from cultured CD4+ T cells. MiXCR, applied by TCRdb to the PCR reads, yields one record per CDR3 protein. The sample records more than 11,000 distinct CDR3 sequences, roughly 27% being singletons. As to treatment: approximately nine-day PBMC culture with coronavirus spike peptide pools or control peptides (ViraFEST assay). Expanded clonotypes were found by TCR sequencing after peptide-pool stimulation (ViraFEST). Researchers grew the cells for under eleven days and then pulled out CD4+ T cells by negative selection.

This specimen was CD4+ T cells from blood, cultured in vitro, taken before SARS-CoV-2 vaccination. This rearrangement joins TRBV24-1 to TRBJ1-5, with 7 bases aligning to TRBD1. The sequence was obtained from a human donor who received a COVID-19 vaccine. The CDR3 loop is CATSSGIDRDRGQPQHF. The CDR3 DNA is TGTGCCACCAGCTCTGGTATTGACAGGGATCGGGGTCAGCCCCAGCATTTT.